Following are 28 T cell receptor beta chains from one sample sequenced in a study of T cell responses to AZD1222 COVID-19 vaccine. Measured with immunoSEQ multiplex PCR; TCRdb has only the in-frame clones, and not every one. The sample gives about 95,000 clones, around nine tenths of which show up once; around 4% is in the top ten. The sample in question was peripheral blood, obtained on day 0 of AZD1222 vaccination. The receptors were gathered from an adult in good health.

The rearrangement joins TRBV3-1 (or the pseudogene TRBV3-2) to TRBJ1-2; the match to TRBD1 covers 7 bases. J gave up 2 bases and V 0 bases, and 0 bases lay outside the gene matches. The CDR3 is made up of 14 amino acids. Per the germline V gene, CDR1 is LGHDT and CDR2 is YNNKEL (reference sequence). CDR3 nucleotides: TGTGCCAGCAGCCAAGACAGGGGGAACTATGGCTACACCTTC. It is translated as CASSQDRGNYGYTF.

The chain has TRBV11-2 and TRBJ1-4; D gene unclear. Germline loops: CDR1 SGHAT, CDR2 FQNNGV. This CDR3 comprises 14 residues. Trimming stripped 3 bases from V and 10 bases from J, with 15 bases between. The CDR3 here is CASSFGSDRGKLFF. As DNA, the CDR3 is TGTGCCAGCAGCTTTGGGTCCGACCGCGGAAAACTGTTTTTT.

The rearrangement links TRBV2 to TRBJ2-7; no clear D. There are 12 residues in the CDR3. The germline CDR1 and CDR2 sequences are SNHLY and FYNNEI. Trimming removed 3 bases at V and 2 bases at J, with 5 bases between. The chain's CDR3 is CASSEQAYEQYF. The DNA for the CDR3 is TGTGCCAGCAGTGAGCAAGCCTACGAGCAGTACTTC.

This chain joins TRBV11-2 and TRBJ2-3; 9 nucleotides match TRBD1. The CDR3 contains 14 residues. The germline V gene encodes CDR1 SGHAT and CDR2 FQNNGV. The junction had 3 bases not matched to a gene; V was cut back by 4 bases and J by 4 bases. As DNA, the CDR3 is TGTGCCAGCAGCTCAGGACAGGGGCCAGATACGCAGTATTTT. It translates to CASSSGQGPDTQYF.

The chain joins TRBV2 to TRBJ1-2; a weak D match, TRBD1 (6 bases). Germline V CDR1 and CDR2: SNHLY, FYNNEI. The CDR3 runs to 13 residues. Trimming took 10 bases from V and 3 from J, leaving 15 bases between them. As DNA, the CDR3 is TGTGCCACCACCGGGACAAGGGACTATGGCTACACCTTC. It is translated as CATTGTRDYGYTF. Looking up the rest from reference TRBV2 and TRBJ1-2 gives the full variable domain: EPEVTQTPSHQVTQMGQEVILRCVPISNHLYFYWYRQILGQKVEFLVSFYNNEISEKSEIFDDQFSVERPDGSNFTLKIRSTKLEDSAMYFCATTGTRDYGYTFGSGTRLTVV.

This chain uses TRBV4-1 with TRBJ2-3; 9 bases are shared with TRBD2. V dropped 0 bases and J dropped 4; count of bases not matched to a gene: 14. There are 19 residues in the CDR3. Germline V lookup: CDR1 MGHRA, CDR2 YSYEKL. CDR3 coding DNA: TGCGCCAGCAGCCAAGAAATTGGTAGCGGGGGTTATGGGGCAGATACGCAGTATTTT. Translating gives CASSQEIGSGGYGADTQYF.

This chain connects TRBV20-1 to TRBJ2-1, with D possibly matching TRBD1 (5 bases). Trimming left V 6 bases short and J 10 bases short, with 13 bases between. CDR1 and CDR2 from the germline V gene are DFQATT and SNEGSKA (reference sequence). This CDR3 region has 11 residues. Here the CDR3 reads CSALGQAEQFF. CDR3 nucleotide sequence: TGCAGTGCCCTCGGACAAGCAGAGCAGTTCTTC.

This sequence joins TRBV12-3 or TRBV12-4 and TRBJ2-1, with TRBD1 as a possible D gene (6 bases). This CDR3 spans 13 amino acids. With 1 base removed from V and 5 bases from J, the gap between germline ends came to 6 bases. CDR3 coding DNA: TGTGCCAGCAGTTTAGGGGGGCACAATGAGCAGTTCTTC. Encoded protein: CASSLGGHNEQFF.

This sequence joins TRBV18 and TRBJ1-3, with TRBD1 as a possible D gene (5 bases). The CDR3 loop spans 16 amino acids. V gave up 3 bases and J gave up 3 bases, with 15 bases separating them. In germline, CDR1 is KGHSH, CDR2 LQKENI. In nucleotides, the CDR3 is TGTGCCAGCTCACCGGTGCAGACAGAATATGGAAACACCATATATTTT. This encodes CASSPVQTEYGNTIYF.

The V and J genes are TRBV28 and TRBJ1-1; perhaps TRBD1 as D (5 bases). The CDR3 has 12 amino acids. Germline V gives CDR1 MDHEN, CDR2 SYDVKM. V was pared by 3 bases and J by 11 bases, with 13 bases between. CDR3 in amino acids: CASSLGREVAFF. CDR3 in DNA: TGTGCCAGCAGTTTGGGCAGGGAGGTGGCTTTCTTT.

CDR3 sequence: CASSATGVLNQPQHF. The CDR3 nucleotides read TGTGCCAGCAGTGCCACCGGGGTCCTCAATCAGCCCCAGCATTTT. The chain has TRBV6-1 and TRBJ1-5; D is uncertain. CDR1 is MNHNS, CDR2 SASEGT, per germline. This CDR3 contains 15 residues. Trimming cost V 4 bases and J 3 bases, with 13 bases left between them.

This clone has more than one count but fewer than ten. The genes are TRBV28 and TRBJ1-2; weak D call: TRBD1 (6 bases). The CDR3 sequence is 14 residues long. Trimming took 7 bases from V and 5 from J, leaving 17 bases between them. Germline V CDR1 and CDR2: MDHEN, SYDVKM. Here the CDR3 reads CASTGDKFFYGYTF. In DNA form, the CDR3 reads TGTGCCAGCACGGGGGACAAATTTTTTTATGGCTACACCTTC.

This chain uses TRBV7-2 with TRBJ1-1; no reliable D call. This CDR3 has 14 amino acids. V was shortened by 5 bases and J by 4 bases, with 14 bases between the two germline ends. Germline V gene data show CDR1 as SGHTA and CDR2 as FQGNSA. For the CDR3, the DNA is TGTGCCAGCAGCCCGACCAAGACGGGCACTGAAGCTTTCTTT. Amino acid sequence: CASSPTKTGTEAFF. The entire variable domain, with the rest obtained from reference TRBV7-2 and TRBJ1-1, is as follows: GAGVSQSPSNKVTEKGKDVELRCDPISGHTALYWYRQSLGQGLEFLIYFQGNSAPDKSGLPSDRFSAERTGGSVSTLTIQRTQQEDSAVYLCASSPTKTGTEAFFGQGTRLTVV.

The chain combines TRBV19 with TRBJ1-1, with D possibly being TRBD1 (5 bases). V was clipped by 5 bases and J by 4 bases, with 14 bases between them. The germline gives CDR1 LNHDA, CDR2 SQIVND (reference sequence). The CDR3 loop spans 14 amino acids. The CDR3 DNA sequence: TGTGCCAGTAGTCCTTATCGAGGGGTCACTGAAGCTTTCTTT. Amino acids: CASSPYRGVTEAFF.

The genes are TRBV6-5 and TRBJ2-5; D might be TRBD2 (7 bases). This CDR3 comprises 14 residues. Germline V gene sequence: CDR1 MNHEY, CDR2 SVGAGI. Trimming took off 10 bases at V and 4 bases at J, with 19 bases between the two ends. CDR3 nucleotide sequence: TGTGCCATCCCAGGAGGGGGGGGCCGAGAGACCCAGTACTTC. This encodes CAIPGGGGRETQYF.

This CDR3 is CASTRGGLRADTQYF. In DNA form, the CDR3 reads TGTGCCAGCACAAGGGGGGGCCTGAGGGCAGATACGCAGTATTTT. The V gene is TRBV27, the J gene TRBJ2-3, with D perhaps TRBD2 (7 bases). Trimming stripped 7 bases from V and 4 bases from J, with 18 bases between. The CDR3 totals 15 residues. CDR1 is MNHEY, CDR2 SMNVEV, per germline (reference sequence).

This clone came up once. The genes are TRBV19 and TRBJ1-2, with 7 nucleotides matching TRBD1. V gave up 7 bases and J gave up 8 bases; unmatched junction bases: 13. Per the germline V gene, CDR1 is LNHDA and CDR2 is SQIVND (reference sequence). The CDR3 totals 14 residues. CDR3 bases: TGTGCCAGTACCGAGACAGGGAGTAAGCGGGGCTACACCTTC. Protein sequence: CASTETGSKRGYTF.

This clone was observed once. The chain uses TRBV30 and TRBJ1-5, with D perhaps TRBD1 (5 bases). Trimming removed 0 bases from V and 7 bases from J, with 10 bases in between. The germline V gene has CDR1 GTSNPN and CDR2 SVGIG (reference sequence). The CDR3 covers 13 residues. The CDR3 loop reads CAWSVSWGQPQHF. The CDR3 DNA sequence: TGTGCCTGGAGTGTATCATGGGGGCAGCCCCAGCATTTT. The full variable domain, its missing parts supplied by reference TRBV30 and TRBJ1-5, is SQTIHQWPATLVQPVGSPLSLECTVEGTSNPNLYWYRQAAGRGLQLLFYSVGIGQISSEVPQNLSASRPQDRQFILSSKKLLLSDSGFYLCAWSVSWGQPQHFGDGTRLSIL.

The chain couples TRBV7-9 to TRBJ1-1, with TRBD1 identical over 7 bases. CDR1 is SEHNR and CDR2 is FQNEAQ in the germline V gene (reference sequence). With 5 bases clipped from V and 3 bases from J, the junction kept 6 bases outside the gene matches. This CDR3 is 14 amino acids long. The CDR3 protein is CASSLEGGHTEAFF. CDR3 in DNA: TGTGCCAGCAGCCTCGAAGGGGGCCACACTGAAGCTTTCTTT.

The chain joins TRBV5-5 to TRBJ1-1; D gene unclear. With 4 bases removed from V and 4 bases from J, the gap between germline ends came to 17 bases. The CDR3 length is 15 residues. The germline V gene has CDR1 SGHKS and CDR2 YYEKEE (reference sequence). The CDR3 loop is CASSPWREGFTEAFF. In nucleotides, the CDR3 is TGTGCCAGCAGCCCCTGGAGGGAAGGTTTCACTGAAGCTTTCTTT.

The rearrangement joins TRBV27 to TRBJ2-7, with 8 positions matching TRBD2. The CDR3 totals 15 residues. V trimming: 5 bases; J trimming: 2 bases; junction bases outside the gene matches: 8. The germline gives CDR1 MNHEY, CDR2 SMNVEV (reference sequence). The CDR3 nucleotides are TGTGCCAGCAGTCGTTTTGCGGGGGGAGCCTACGAGCAGTACTTC. Translation gives CASSRFAGGAYEQYF.

J is TRBJ1-6 and V is TRBV5-6, with 9 bases that match TRBD1. Per germline, CDR1 SGHDT and CDR2 YYEEEE. Trimming at V came to 4 bases and at J to 14 bases, leaving 10 bases not matched to a gene. CDR3 length: 14 residues. In DNA form, the CDR3 reads TGTGCCAGCAGCGACCGGGACAGGGCGTCTTCCCTCCACTTT. Translating gives CASSDRDRASSLHF.

The J gene is TRBJ1-2, the V gene TRBV6-5, with a possible D match to TRBD1 (6 bases). The CDR3 is 12 amino acids. Trimming took 6 bases from V and 10 from J, leaving 15 bases between them. Germline loops: CDR1 MNHEY, CDR2 SVGAGI. The CDR3 DNA reads as TGTGCCAGCAGCCCCCTGGGGGGCAACTACACCTTC. It is translated as CASSPLGGNYTF.

This chain uses TRBV24-1 with TRBJ1-1, with a weak D call TRBD1 (6 bases). V was cut by 7 bases and J by 0 bases, with 11 bases left in between. Germline V gene data show CDR1 as KGHDR and CDR2 as SFDVKD. The CDR3 extends over 14 amino acids. The CDR3 region has the DNA TGTGCCACCAGCCGGGGGACATTGAACACTGAAGCTTTCTTT. The encoded protein is CATSRGTLNTEAFF.

The rearrangement joins TRBV30 to TRBJ1-6; maybe TRBD1 (5 bases). The V end lost 3 bases, the J end lost 4 bases, and 19 bases lay between the germline ends. CDR1 GTSNPN and CDR2 SVGIG come from the germline V gene (reference sequence). The CDR3 has 17 residues. CDR3 loop: CAWRDQTDGGYNSPLHF. CDR3 sequence (DNA): TGTGCCTGGAGGGATCAGACCGATGGGGGTTATAATTCACCCCTCCACTTT.

The V gene is TRBV19, the J gene TRBJ1-2, with TRBD1 matching 7 bases. V was pared by 6 bases and J by 3 bases, with 4 bases of the junction left unmatched. Germline V gene sequence: CDR1 LNHDA, CDR2 SQIVND (reference sequence). The CDR3 is made up of 13 amino acids. The CDR3 region has the DNA TGTGCCAGTAGAGACAGGGTTTACTATGGCTACACCTTC. This encodes CASRDRVYYGYTF.

The chain employs TRBV27 and TRBJ1-1, with D tentatively TRBD1 (6 bases). This CDR3 contains 11 residues. CDR1 and CDR2 from the germline V gene are MNHEY and SMNVEV (reference sequence). V lost 7 bases and J lost 8, with 11 bases in between. The CDR3 bases are TGTGCCAGCACCCAGGGGACAGAAGCTTTCTTT. It translates to CASTQGTEAFF.

J is TRBJ1-2 and V is TRBV30; D not resolved. Deletions cut 1 base from V and 0 bases from J, with 3 bases between. The CDR3 has 12 amino acids. In germline, CDR1 is GTSNPN, CDR2 SVGIG (reference sequence). CDR3 coding DNA: TGTGCCTGGAGTGGAACTAACTATGGCTACACCTTC. It yields the protein CAWSGTNYGYTF.